The next 22 T cell receptor beta chains were all read from a single sample in a study of T cell changes during pregnancy in multiple sclerosis (dated by TCRdb to between 2019 and 2020). The method behind the library was the immunoSEQ multiplex PCR assay. The clones in this table, taken by TCRdb from immuneACCESS, are in-frame only. Not every clone is retained; where verified, under half of the shortfall comes from an unresolved V gene, and the cause of the rest is unknown. Across this sample there are some 21,000 clones, with just under 85% seen only once. The ten largest account for less than 20% of the sample. The input for sequencing was CD8+ T cells from peripheral blood mononuclear cells, taken in the first trimester of pregnancy. These TCRs come from a female donor in good health, enrolled as a control in a pregnancy study.

The V call is TRBV7-9, the J call TRBJ1-1; D may be TRBD1 (6 bases). Germline V lookup: CDR1 SEHNR, CDR2 FQNEAQ (reference sequence). V lost 5 bases to trimming and J lost 4 bases, with 20 bases between them. The CDR3 loop spans 16 amino acids. The CDR3 sequence: CASSPTGNRGATEAFF. The CDR3, as DNA: TGTGCCAGCAGCCCCACCGGGAACCGGGGGGCCACTGAAGCTTTCTTT.

The V and J genes are TRBV2 and TRBJ2-1; TRBD2 agrees at 13 bases. V shed 6 bases and J 5 bases; nucleotides not matched to a gene: 1. The CDR3 consists of 14 residues. In germline, CDR1 is SNHLY, CDR2 FYNNEI. The chain's CDR3 is CASRGTSGDNEQFF. As DNA, the CDR3 is TGTGCCAGCAGAGGGACTAGCGGGGACAATGAGCAGTTCTTC. The full variable domain, with the rest looked up from reference TRBV2 and TRBJ2-1, is EPEVTQTPSHQVTQMGQEVILRCVPISNHLYFYWYRQILGQKVEFLVSFYNNEISEKSEIFDDQFSVERPDGSNFTLKIRSTKLEDSAMYFCASRGTSGDNEQFFGPGTRLTVL.

The V call is TRBV4-3, the J call TRBJ2-1; TRBD2 matches at 11 bases. Germline CDR1 and CDR2: LGHNA and YSLEER. The CDR3 extends over 16 amino acids. The ends lost 4 bases at V and 5 bases at J; junction bases unmatched: 7. Written as DNA, the CDR3 is TGCGCCAGCAGCCTCGGGACTAGCGGCTTAAACAATGAGCAGTTCTTC. Translated: CASSLGTSGLNNEQFF.

V gene TRBV28 combines with J gene TRBJ2-1; 8 bases are shared with TRBD2. V lost 5 bases, J lost 0 bases, and 15 bases stayed unmatched. The CDR3 contains 19 residues. Germline assignment: CDR1 MDHEN and CDR2 SYDVKM. The CDR3 DNA follows: TGTGCCAGCAGTCCCCAAATTTTTCAGCGGGAGCACTCCTACAATGAGCAGTTCTTC. This gives the protein CASSPQIFQREHSYNEQFF.

The chain links TRBV4-1 to TRBJ2-3; D might be TRBD1 (6 bases). Germline loops: CDR1 MGHRA, CDR2 YSYEKL. The CDR3 consists of 16 residues. The V end lost 2 bases, the J end lost 4 bases, and 16 bases lay between the germline ends. CDR3 DNA: TGCGCCAGCAGCCAACTGGACAGCAAGGAGGCAGATACGCAGTATTTT. It yields the protein CASSQLDSKEADTQYF.

The J gene is TRBJ2-7, the V gene TRBV28, with 7 bases lining up with TRBD1. Germline assignment: CDR1 MDHEN and CDR2 SYDVKM. The CDR3 runs 14 residues. Unmatched junction bases numbered 11, after V lost 6 bases and J lost 6 bases. The CDR3 nucleotides are TGTGCCAGCAGGTCCGGGACAGATACCCGCGAGCAGTACTTC. Its translation: CASRSGTDTREQYF.

The chain joins TRBV19 to TRBJ1-2; D perhaps matches TRBD1 (5 bases). CDR1 and CDR2 (germline): LNHDA, SQIVND (reference sequence). The germline V and J ends were trimmed by 10 bases and 8 bases, with 17 bases remaining between them. The CDR3 is 12 residues long. The CDR3 here is CATFRPDSGYTF. CDR3 nucleotides: TGTGCCACCTTCCGGCCAGACAGCGGCTACACCTTC.

The count of this clone is one. The V and J genes are TRBV15 and TRBJ1-4; perhaps TRBD1 as D (6 bases). Germline CDR1 and CDR2: LNHNV and YYDKDF (reference sequence). Trimming took off 5 bases at V and 8 bases at J, with 15 bases between the two ends. The CDR3 length is 14 residues. CDR3 nucleotides: TGTGCCACCAGCGGGGGGGGCGCCGGAGAAAAACTGTTTTTT. Amino acids: CATSGGGAGEKLFF.

The rearrangement uses TRBV28 and TRBJ2-7; a weak D match, TRBD1 (5 bases). Germline values: CDR1 MDHEN, CDR2 SYDVKM. The CDR3 runs to 15 residues. The germline V and J ends were trimmed by 6 bases and 1 base, with 16 bases remaining between them. CDR3 DNA sequence: TGTGCCAGCAGCACAGACAGACGCAGTTCCTACGAGCAGTACTTC. Its protein is CASSTDRRSSYEQYF.

J is TRBJ1-5 and V is TRBV6-1; D not resolved. The V gene's germline CDR1 is MNHNS and CDR2 SASEGT. Trimming left V 1 base short and J 1 base short, with 8 bases between. This CDR3 is 15 amino acids long. CDR3 nucleotide sequence: TGTGCCAGCAGTGAAGACAGAATAAGCAATCAGCCCCAGCATTTT. Amino acid sequence: CASSEDRISNQPQHF.

The rearrangement links TRBV4-1 to TRBJ2-1, with a weak D call TRBD1 (5 bases). The CDR3 extends over 14 amino acids. Germline CDR1 is MGHRA and CDR2 is YSYEKL. Trimming stripped 4 bases from V and 4 bases from J, with 11 bases between. The CDR3 here is CASSPPGWYNEQFF. CDR3 sequence (DNA): TGCGCCAGCAGCCCCCCAGGGTGGTACAATGAGCAGTTCTTC.

This clone was detected only once. The V call is TRBV6-5, the J call TRBJ1-1; possible D gene TRBD1, 5 bases. Germline V gene data show CDR1 as MNHEY and CDR2 as SVGAGI. This CDR3 region has 13 residues. The V end was cut by 6 bases, the J end by 1 base, with 9 bases between. The DNA for the CDR3 is TGTGCCAGCAGCCCAGGGTCGAACACTGAAGCTTTCTTT. Translated, it gives CASSPGSNTEAFF.

The gene calls are TRBV6-1 and TRBJ1-1, with TRBD1 matching over 7 bases. This CDR3 is built from 14 residues. Trimming took 6 bases from V and 1 from J; bases not matched to a gene: 5. Germline lookup yields CDR1 MNHNS and CDR2 SASEGT. The DNA for the CDR3 is TGTGCCAGCAGCCGGGACAGCGAGAACACTGAAGCTTTCTTT. Translating it yields CASSRDSENTEAFF.

Here the CDR3 reads CASSQLGQYSPLHF. The CDR3 DNA sequence: TGCGCCAGCAGCCAATTGGGGCAATATTCACCCCTCCACTTT. The rearrangement joins TRBV4-3 to TRBJ1-6; the D gene is possibly TRBD1 (5 bases). The germline gives CDR1 LGHNA, CDR2 YSLEER. Trimming cost V 2 bases and J 8 bases, with 10 bases left between them. The CDR3 has 14 amino acids.

V and J are TRBV2 and TRBJ2-3; no clear D gene. V lost 8 bases and J 5 bases, leaving 5 bases between the germline ends. The CDR3 totals 10 residues. Germline CDR1 is SNHLY and CDR2 is FYNNEI. The CDR3 sequence is CASGRDTQYF. CDR3 sequence (DNA): TGTGCCAGCGGGCGAGATACGCAGTATTTT.

This chain connects TRBV30 to TRBJ2-3; D gene ambiguous. CDR3 size: 12 residues. Per germline, CDR1 GTSNPN and CDR2 SVGIG (reference sequence). Between the trimmed V and J ends, which lost 2 bases and 4 bases, there was a span of 7 bases. The CDR3 DNA reads as TGTGCCTGGAGTCCCCCGGCAGATACGCAGTATTTT. Its protein is CAWSPPADTQYF.

The chain carries TRBV12-5 and TRBJ1-5; no reliable D call. Per germline, CDR1 LGHNT and CDR2 FRNRAP. V was cut by 3 bases and J by 3 bases, with 9 bases left in between. The CDR3 sequence is 14 residues long. The CDR3 DNA follows: TGTGCTAGTGGTTTAGAGGGAAACAATCAGCCCCAGCATTTT. It yields the protein CASGLEGNNQPQHF. The variable domain in full, completed from reference TRBV12-5 and TRBJ1-5, reads DARVTQTPRHKVTEMGQEVTMRCQPILGHNTVFWYRQTMMQGLELLAYFRNRAPLDDSGMPKDRFSAEMPDATLATLKIQPSEPRDSAVYFCASGLEGNNQPQHFGDGTRLSIL.

The chain links TRBV2 to TRBJ1-2; possibly TRBD1 for D (6 bases). This CDR3 spans 13 amino acids. CDR1 and CDR2 (germline): SNHLY, FYNNEI. Trimming removed 7 bases at V and 0 bases at J, with 9 bases between. In nucleotides, the CDR3 is TGTGCCAGCATAGGGACAACTAACTATGGCTACACCTTC. This gives the protein CASIGTTNYGYTF.

The CDR3 loop is CASSITKNTEAFF. The CDR3 DNA reads TGTGCCAGTAGTATAACTAAGAACACTGAAGCTTTCTTT. The rearrangement uses TRBV19 and TRBJ1-1; no firm D call. The CDR3 length is 13 residues. Trimming left V 2 bases short and J 1 base short, with 5 bases between. Per germline, CDR1 LNHDA and CDR2 SQIVND (reference sequence).

The gene calls are TRBV6-5 and TRBJ2-7, with TRBD2 matching over 8 bases. V lost 6 bases, J lost 3 bases, and 10 bases stayed unmatched. Germline V CDR1 and CDR2: MNHEY, SVGAGI. The CDR3 extends over 15 amino acids. In DNA form, the CDR3 reads TGTGCCAGCAGCCCCTTCGGAGCGGGAGACTACGAGCAGTACTTC. As protein: CASSPFGAGDYEQYF.

V and J are TRBV7-3 and TRBJ2-3; D may be TRBD2 (5 bases). The CDR3 is 17 amino acids. Trimming removed 2 bases from V and 0 bases from J, with 15 bases in between. From germline, CDR1 is SGHTA and CDR2 FQGTGA. The CDR3 is CASSLGPVGGSTDTQYF. CDR3 DNA: TGTGCCAGCAGCTTAGGTCCTGTTGGCGGGAGCACAGATACGCAGTATTTT.

This chain connects TRBV7-3 to TRBJ1-1; D is perhaps TRBD1 (6 bases). There are 13 residues in the CDR3. The V and J ends lost 1 base and 8 bases respectively, with 11 bases between them. Germline CDR1 and CDR2: SGHTA and FQGTGA. The CDR3 bases are TGTGCCAGCAGCTTAAAGCGGGGGGCGGAAGCTTTCTTT. It translates to CASSLKRGAEAFF. Full variable domain (outside the CDR3, taken from reference TRBV7-3 and TRBJ1-1): GAGVSQTPSNKVTEKGKYVELRCDPISGHTALYWYRQSLGQGPEFLIYFQGTGAADDSGLPNDRFFAVRPEGSVSTLKIQRTERGDSAVYLCASSLKRGAEAFFGQGTRLTVV.